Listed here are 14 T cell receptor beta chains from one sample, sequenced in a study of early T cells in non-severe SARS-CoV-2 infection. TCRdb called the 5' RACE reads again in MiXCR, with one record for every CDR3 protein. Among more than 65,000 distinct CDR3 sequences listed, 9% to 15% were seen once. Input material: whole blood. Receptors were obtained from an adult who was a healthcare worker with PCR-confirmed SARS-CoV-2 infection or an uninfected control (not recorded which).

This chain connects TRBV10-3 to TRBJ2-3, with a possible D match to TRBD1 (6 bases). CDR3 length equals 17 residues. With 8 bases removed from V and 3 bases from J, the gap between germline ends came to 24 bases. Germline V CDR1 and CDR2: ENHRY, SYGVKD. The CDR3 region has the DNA TGTGCCATCCCGACCGACCCCACAGGGATGAGAACAGATACGCAGTATTTT. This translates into CAIPTDPTGMRTDTQYF.

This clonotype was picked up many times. The CDR3 reads CASSLVGGLGSDTQYF. DNA of the CDR3: TGTGCCAGCAGCTTAGTAGGAGGACTAGGGTCAGATACGCAGTATTTT. The chain employs TRBV11-2 and TRBJ2-3, with TRBD2 matching over 7 bases. The trim removed 1 base at V and 4 bases at J, leaving 8 bases unmatched. CDR3 length equals 16 residues. From germline, CDR1 is SGHAT and CDR2 FQNNGV.

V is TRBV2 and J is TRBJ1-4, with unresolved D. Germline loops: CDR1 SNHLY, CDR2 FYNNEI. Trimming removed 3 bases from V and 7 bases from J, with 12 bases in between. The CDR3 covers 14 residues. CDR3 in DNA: TGTGCCAGCAGTGATCACAGCCAGGTTGAAAAACTGTTTTTT. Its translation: CASSDHSQVEKLFF.

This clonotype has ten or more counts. Here the CDR3 DNA reads TGTGCCACCCCCGACAGTGCCTACGAGCAGTACTTC. This encodes CATPDSAYEQYF. The genes are TRBV24-1 and TRBJ2-7; a weak D match, TRBD1 (5 bases). CDR3 length: 12 amino acids. The V and J ends lost 9 bases and 2 bases respectively, with 10 bases between them. Germline V gene lookup returns CDR1 KGHDR and CDR2 SFDVKD.

This chain's CDR3 is CASRYRGRWPNEQFF. Here the CDR3 DNA reads TGTGCCAGCAGGTACAGGGGGCGCTGGCCAAATGAGCAGTTCTTC. V and J are TRBV11-2 and TRBJ2-1; 9 bases are a match to TRBD1. CDR3 length: 15 amino acids. V gave up 6 bases and J gave up 7 bases; unmatched junction bases: 10. Germline assignment: CDR1 SGHAT and CDR2 FQNNGV.

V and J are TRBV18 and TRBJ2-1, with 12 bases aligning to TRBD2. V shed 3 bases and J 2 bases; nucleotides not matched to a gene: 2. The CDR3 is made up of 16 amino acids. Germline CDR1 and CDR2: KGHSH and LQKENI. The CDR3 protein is CASSPWTSGAYNEQFF. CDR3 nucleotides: TGTGCCAGCTCACCCTGGACTAGCGGGGCCTACAATGAGCAGTTCTTC.

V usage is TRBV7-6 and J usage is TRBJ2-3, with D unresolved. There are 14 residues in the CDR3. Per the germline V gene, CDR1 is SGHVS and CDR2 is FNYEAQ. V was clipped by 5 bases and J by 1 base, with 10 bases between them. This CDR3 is CASSPAWGTDTQYF. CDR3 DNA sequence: TGTGCCAGCAGCCCGGCCTGGGGCACAGATACGCAGTATTTT.

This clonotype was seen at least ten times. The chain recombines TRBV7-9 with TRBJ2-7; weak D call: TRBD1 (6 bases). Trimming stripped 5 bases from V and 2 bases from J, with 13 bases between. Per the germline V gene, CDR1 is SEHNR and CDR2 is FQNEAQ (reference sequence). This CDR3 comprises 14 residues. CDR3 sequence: CASSHRDTPYEQYF. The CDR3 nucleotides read TGTGCCAGCAGCCACCGGGACACTCCCTACGAGCAGTACTTC.

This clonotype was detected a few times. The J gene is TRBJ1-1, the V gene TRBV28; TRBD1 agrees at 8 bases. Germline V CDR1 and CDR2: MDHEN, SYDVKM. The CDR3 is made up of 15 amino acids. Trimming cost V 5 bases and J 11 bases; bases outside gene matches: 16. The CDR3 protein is CASSPIGTGAYGAFF. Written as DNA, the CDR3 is TGTGCCAGCAGTCCCATCGGGACAGGCGCTTATGGGGCTTTCTTT.

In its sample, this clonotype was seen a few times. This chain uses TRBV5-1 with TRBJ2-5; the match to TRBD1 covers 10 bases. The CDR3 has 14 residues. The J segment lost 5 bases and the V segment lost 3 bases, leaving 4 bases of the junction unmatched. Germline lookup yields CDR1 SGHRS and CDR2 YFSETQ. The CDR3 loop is CASSSGQGRETQYF. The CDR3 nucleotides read TGCGCCAGCAGCTCGGGACAGGGGAGGGAGACCCAGTACTTC.

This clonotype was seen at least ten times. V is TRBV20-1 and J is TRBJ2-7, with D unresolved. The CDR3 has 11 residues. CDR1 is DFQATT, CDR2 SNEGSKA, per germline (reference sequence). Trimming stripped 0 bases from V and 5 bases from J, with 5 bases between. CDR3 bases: TGCAGTGCTAGAGAGGCCCACGAGCAGTACTTC. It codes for CSAREAHEQYF.

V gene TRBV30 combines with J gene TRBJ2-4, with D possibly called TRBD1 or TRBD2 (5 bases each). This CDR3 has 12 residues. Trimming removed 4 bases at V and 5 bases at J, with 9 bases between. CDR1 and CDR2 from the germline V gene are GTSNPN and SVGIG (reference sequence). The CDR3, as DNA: TGTGCCTGGACGGGGCTAGAAAACATTCAGTACTTC. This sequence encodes CAWTGLENIQYF.

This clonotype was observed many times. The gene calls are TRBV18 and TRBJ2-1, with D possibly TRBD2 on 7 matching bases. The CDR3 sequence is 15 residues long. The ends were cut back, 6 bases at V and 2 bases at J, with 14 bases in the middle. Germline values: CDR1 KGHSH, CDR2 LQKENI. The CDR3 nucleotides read TGTGCCAGCTCGGCGGTAGGGGGGGCCTACAATGAGCAGTTCTTC. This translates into CASSAVGGAYNEQFF.

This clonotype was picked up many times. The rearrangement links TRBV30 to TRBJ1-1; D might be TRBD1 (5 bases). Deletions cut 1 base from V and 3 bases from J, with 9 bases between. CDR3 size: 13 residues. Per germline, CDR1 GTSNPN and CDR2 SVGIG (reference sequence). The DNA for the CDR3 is TGTGCCTGGAGTGAGGCGGGGCACACTGAAGCTTTCTTT. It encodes CAWSEAGHTEAFF.